In this sample, the clone carrying this T cell receptor (beta chain) turned up once. The data were obtained in a study of control samples from healthy donors and cancer patients. Sequenced by immunoSEQ multiplex PCR; TCRdb stores in-frame clones only, minus some. The table lists about 150,000 clones, approximately 94% of them singletons. Trimming at V came to 4 bases and at J to 3 bases, leaving 5 bases not matched to a gene. The CDR3 is 15 residues long. CDR1 and CDR2 from the germline V gene are KGHDR and SFDVKD. J is TRBJ2-3 and V is TRBV24-1; 8 bases map to TRBD2. The receptor was derived from a woman aged 40 to 50 in good health. The sample consisted of blood. CDR3 nucleotides: TGTGCCACCAGTGAGGCGGGGGGCGTTACAGATACGCAGTATTTT. This codes for CATSEAGGVTDTQYF.